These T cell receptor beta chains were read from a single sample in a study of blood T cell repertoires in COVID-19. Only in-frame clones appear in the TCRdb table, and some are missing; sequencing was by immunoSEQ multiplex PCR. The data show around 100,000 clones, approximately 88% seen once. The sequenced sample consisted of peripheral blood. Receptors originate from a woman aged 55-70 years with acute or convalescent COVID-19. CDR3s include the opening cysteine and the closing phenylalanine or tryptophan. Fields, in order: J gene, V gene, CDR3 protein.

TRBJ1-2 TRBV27 CASSLGTGGQGYGYTF
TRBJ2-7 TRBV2 CASSLDTSYEQYF
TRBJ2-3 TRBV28 CASSFRAGVTQYF
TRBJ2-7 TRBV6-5 CASKPGVGAHEQYF
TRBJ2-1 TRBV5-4 CASSPPLAGGRNEQFF
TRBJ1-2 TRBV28 CASSPDKWRGYTF
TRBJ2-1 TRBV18 CASSPTSGVYNEQFF
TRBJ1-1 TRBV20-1 CSASAAFF
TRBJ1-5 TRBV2 CASSESVVSNQPQHF
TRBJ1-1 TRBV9 CASSVNLVGDTEAFF
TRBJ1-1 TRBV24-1 CATRAGHPNTEAFF
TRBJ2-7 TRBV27 CASSPRLGLQDEQYF
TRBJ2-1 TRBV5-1 CASSLASVGLADEQFF
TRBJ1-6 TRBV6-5 CASSYMPTGGDSPLHF
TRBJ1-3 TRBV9 CASTSIYF
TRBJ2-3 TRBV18 CASSSRDTQYF
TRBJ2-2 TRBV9 CASSVTGGPTGELFF
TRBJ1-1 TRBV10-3 CAISEPTLAQGLRTEAFF
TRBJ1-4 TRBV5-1 CASSRQGTNEKLFF
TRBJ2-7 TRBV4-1 CASSPGGGGTLYEQYF
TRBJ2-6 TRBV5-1 CASSLGSSGANVLTF
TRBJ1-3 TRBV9 CASSVGATGNTIYF
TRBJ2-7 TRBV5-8 CASIGTGKYEQYF
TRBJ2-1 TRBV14 CASSRLTSGYNEQFF
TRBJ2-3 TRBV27 CASKGLAFTDTQYF
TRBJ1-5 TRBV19 CASSIVQTGSQPQHF
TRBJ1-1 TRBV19 CASSIVFGQGGLITEAFF
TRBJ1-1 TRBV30 CAWSQPLRVRSEAFF
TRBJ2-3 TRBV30 CAWSPVAGVRDTQYF
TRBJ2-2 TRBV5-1 CASSLQGTSGPTGELFF
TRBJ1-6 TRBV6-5 CASSPGTRETSPLHF
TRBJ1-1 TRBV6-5 CASRAEAGSAEAFF
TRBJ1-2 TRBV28 CASSPGGEVNYGYTF
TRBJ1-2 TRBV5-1 CASSFTGDYGYTF
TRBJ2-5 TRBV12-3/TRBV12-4 CASSLASQETQYF
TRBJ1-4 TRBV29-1 CSVAVQGRFATNEKLFF
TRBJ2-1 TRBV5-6 CASANQIPPPSGIYNEQFF